This TCR beta chain emerged from a study of blood T cell repertoires in COVID-19 (dated by TCRdb to between 2020 and 2021). General notes on the study: Samples from collaborators originated in the United States, Italy and Spain and spanned both the acute and convalescent phases of COVID-19. The material from the prospective study consisted of cDNA or gDNA derived from T cells, B-cell-depleted T cells, or PBMCs. Deeply sampled blood TCRbeta repertoires from subjects exposed to, actively infected with, or recovered from COVID-19 were included in the dataset. The repertoires were released in a freely available public database intended as a resource for research on the immune response to SARS-CoV-2. The samples were drawn from two sources: the first 160 participants of the ongoing ImmuneRACE study, and over 1,000 subjects contributed by 6 global collaborators. Sample metadata almost always included a de-identified subject ID, COVID-19 status, age in years and sex. Where available, HLA class I and class II types were obtained from metadata supplied by the sample provider rather than from assay-based typing. The investigation overall reported the following: The quantity of clinical and demographic metadata differed by source and by participant and was supplied without curation.

The junction shows trimming of 0 bases on V and 8 bases on J, and the gene matches do not reach 12 bases of it. Reading from cysteine to phenylalanine, the CDR3 counts 17 amino acids. Only CDR3 DNA is held: 51 bases, read in frame from base 1. Each collaborating institution followed its own protocols to collect whole blood in K2EDTA tubes. For TCRbeta analysis, collaborators shipped samples in one of three forms: frozen whole blood, isolated PBMCs, or DNA extracted from either of those sample types. Worth noting for this clone: The antigen it recognizes is unknown. One base away there is no much larger clone; base qualities are not given.

TCRbeta CDR3 regions were amplified from genomic DNA using the immunoSEQ Assay, a bias-controlled multiplex PCR. The paper's data handling went like this. Nucleated cell counts per sample were estimated from amplification of reference gene primers within the assay. To quantify the absolute abundance of each unique TCRbeta CDR3 rearrangement, sequence reads were collapsed and filtered. For each sample, productive Simpson clonality was calculated as the square root of Simpson's diversity index across productive rearrangements. As stored in TCRdb, this immuneACCESS dataset retains in-frame rearrangements with V and J assigned. A fraction of the clones does not appear; measured against another copy, unresolved V genes explain less than half of the discrepancy, and the remainder lacks a known reason. V and J calls and clone size are as listed in that table; D and trimming were resolved from the DNA. The sample records tens of thousands of clones, 85% to 90% of which are singletons. The ten largest account for roughly 8% of the sample.

The sample consisted of peripheral blood. This sequence was found in an elderly man with active or convalescent COVID-19. The sequence is built from TRBV23-1 and TRBJ2-1; TRBD2 lines up with 8 middle nucleotides. TRBV23-1 is reported as an ORF; its role is uncertain. The CDR3 in this case is CASSQSSGREDGDEQFF. The DNA sequence is given as TGCGCCAGCAGTCAATCGTCGGGGCGGGAGGACGGGGATGAGCAGTTCTTC.